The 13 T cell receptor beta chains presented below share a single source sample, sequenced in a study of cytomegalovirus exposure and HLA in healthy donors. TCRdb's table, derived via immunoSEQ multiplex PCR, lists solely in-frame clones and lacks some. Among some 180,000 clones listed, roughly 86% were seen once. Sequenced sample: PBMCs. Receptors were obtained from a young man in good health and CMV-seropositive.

The CDR3 bases are TGCGCCAGCAGCCAACAAAGGGTCTACGAGCAGTACTTC. This translates into CASSQQRVYEQYF. The chain combines TRBV4-1 with TRBJ2-7; D is unresolved. The CDR3 runs to 13 residues. The ends were cut back, 2 bases at V and 3 bases at J, with 8 bases in the middle. Germline loops: CDR1 MGHRA, CDR2 YSYEKL.

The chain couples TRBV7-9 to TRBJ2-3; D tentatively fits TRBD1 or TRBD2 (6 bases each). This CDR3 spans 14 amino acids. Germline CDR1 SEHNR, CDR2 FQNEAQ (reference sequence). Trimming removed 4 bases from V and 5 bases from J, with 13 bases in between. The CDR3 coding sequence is TGTGCCAGCAGCTGGAGGGGGGCGCGAGATACGCAGTATTTT. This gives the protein CASSWRGARDTQYF.

The CDR3 sequence is CASSSTGFYGYTF. CDR3 DNA sequence: TGTGCCAGCAGCTCGACAGGGTTCTATGGCTACACCTTC. The gene calls are TRBV7-2 and TRBJ1-2, with 7 positions matching TRBD1. Germline lookup yields CDR1 SGHTA and CDR2 FQGNSA. Germline trimming cut 4 bases from V and 4 bases from J; bases unmatched to any gene: 3. This CDR3 comprises 13 residues.

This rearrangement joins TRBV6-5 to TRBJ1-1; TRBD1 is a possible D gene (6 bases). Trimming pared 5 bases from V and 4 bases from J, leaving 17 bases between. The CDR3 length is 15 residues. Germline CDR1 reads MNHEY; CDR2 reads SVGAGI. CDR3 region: CASSRTRGHGTEAFF. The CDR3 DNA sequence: TGTGCCAGCAGTCGAACCCGGGGGCATGGCACTGAAGCTTTCTTT.

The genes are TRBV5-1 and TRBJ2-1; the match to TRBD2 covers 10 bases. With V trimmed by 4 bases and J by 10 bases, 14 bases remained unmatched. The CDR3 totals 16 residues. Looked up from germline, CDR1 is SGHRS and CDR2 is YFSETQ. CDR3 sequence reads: CASSRGALAGYDEQFF. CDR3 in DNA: TGCGCCAGCAGCCGGGGGGCACTAGCGGGATATGACGAGCAGTTCTTC.

For the CDR3, the DNA is TGTGCCTGTTCGGGTGTGTTTGGGTTCACCATATATTTT. Translation: CACSGVFGFTIYF. This chain links TRBV30 with TRBJ1-3; D is ambiguous. Germline V gene data show CDR1 as GTSNPN and CDR2 as SVGIG (reference sequence). The V gene lost 6 bases and the J gene lost 9 bases, with 18 bases spanning the gap. The CDR3 covers 13 residues.

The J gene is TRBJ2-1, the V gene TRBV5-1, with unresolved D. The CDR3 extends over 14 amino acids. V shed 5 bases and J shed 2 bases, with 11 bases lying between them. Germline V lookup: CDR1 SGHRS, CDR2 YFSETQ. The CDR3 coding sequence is TGCGCCAGCAGAGCTGAACCAACCTACAATGAGCAGTTCTTC. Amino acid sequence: CASRAEPTYNEQFF.

The CDR3 sequence is CASSFGTVGGEQYF. CDR3 nucleotide sequence: TGTGCCAGCAGTTTCGGAACAGTAGGAGGCGAGCAGTACTTC. V is TRBV28 and J is TRBJ2-7; D is possibly TRBD2 (5 bases). The ends were cut back, 3 bases at V and 6 bases at J, with 15 bases in the middle. Germline CDR1 is MDHEN and CDR2 is SYDVKM. The CDR3 is 14 residues long.

CDR3 in DNA: TGTGCCAGCAGCGGGGGACGTGGGAGTTACGAGCAGTACTTC. Protein sequence: CASSGGRGSYEQYF. This chain joins TRBV7-6 and TRBJ2-7; D possibly uses TRBD1 or TRBD2 (5 bases each). The CDR3 length is 14 residues. Germline lookup yields CDR1 SGHVS and CDR2 FNYEAQ. The V end was cut by 5 bases, the J end by 4 bases, with 15 bases between.

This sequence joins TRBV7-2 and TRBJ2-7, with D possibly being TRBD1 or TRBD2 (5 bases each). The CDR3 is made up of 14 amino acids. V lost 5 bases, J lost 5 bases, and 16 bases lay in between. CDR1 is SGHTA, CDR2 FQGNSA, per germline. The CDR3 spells CASSPPPGRHEQYF. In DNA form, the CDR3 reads TGTGCCAGCAGCCCTCCCCCGGGGCGACACGAGCAGTACTTC.

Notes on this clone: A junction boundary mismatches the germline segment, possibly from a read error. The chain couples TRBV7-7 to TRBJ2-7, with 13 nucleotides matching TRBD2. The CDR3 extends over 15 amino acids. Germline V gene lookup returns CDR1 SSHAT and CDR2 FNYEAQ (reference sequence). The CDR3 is CASSVGLAGVYEQYF. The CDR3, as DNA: TGTGCTAGCAGCGTCGGACTAGCGGGAGTCTACGAGCAGTACTTC.

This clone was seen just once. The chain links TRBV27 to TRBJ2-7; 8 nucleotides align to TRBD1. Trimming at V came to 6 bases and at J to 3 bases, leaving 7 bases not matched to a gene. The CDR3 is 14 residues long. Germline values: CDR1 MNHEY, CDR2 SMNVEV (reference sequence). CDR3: CASRPGQVHYEQYF. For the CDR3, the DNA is TGTGCCAGCAGGCCGGGACAGGTCCACTACGAGCAGTACTTC.

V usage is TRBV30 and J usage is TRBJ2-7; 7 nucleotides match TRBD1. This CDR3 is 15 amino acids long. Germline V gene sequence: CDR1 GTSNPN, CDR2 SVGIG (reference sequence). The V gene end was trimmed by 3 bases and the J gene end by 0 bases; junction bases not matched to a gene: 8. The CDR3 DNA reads TGTGCCTGGAGGGTCCCAGGGGGTTTCTCCTACGAGCAGTACTTC. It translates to CAWRVPGGFSYEQYF.